This T cell receptor beta chain originates from a study of OX40 agonist ivuxolimab in advanced cancers. Study-wide background: Clinicians treated patients with ivuxolimab, an agonistic anti-OX40 (CD134) antibody. Prior anti-PD-1, anti-PD-L1 or anti-CTLA-4 therapy was allowed; more than 30% had some.

This clone was observed a handful of times. Method: immunoSEQ multiplex PCR; TCRdb's copy keeps in-frame clones and lacks some. The sample has more than 80,000 clones; roughly nine tenths are singletons. The source of this sequence is an adult with an advanced solid tumor such as melanoma, head and neck, liver or kidney cancer. Sequencing used CD4+ or CD8+ T cells sorted from blood, obtained in a trial of the OX40 agonist ivuxolimab.

As DNA, the CDR3 is TGTGCCAGCAGCTTAGGACTGGGAAACACAGATACGCAGTATTTT. Protein: CASSLGLGNTDTQYF. The chain couples TRBV7-2 to TRBJ2-3; D gene unclear. The CDR3 covers 15 residues. V lost 1 base and J lost 2, with 10 bases in between. Germline V gene sequence: CDR1 SGHTA, CDR2 FQGNSA.